This is a list of T cell receptor beta chains from one sample in a study of blood T cells in healthy people across ages. TCRdb used MiXCR to reprocess the 5' RACE reads, holding one entry per CDR3 protein. Here the sample spans approximately 1,000,000 distinct CDR3 sequences, 40% to 45% being singletons. Sequencing was done on a sample of blood. The receptors were sampled from a woman aged 55-70 years in good health. The CDR3 runs from the conserved cysteine through the conserved F or W. D genes are given only for firm matches. Clone size is not always given. Where it is, it says once, few, many or a class for expanded clones.

TRBV6-5,NA,NA,TRBJ1-6,TGTGCCAGCAGGCCAGAAGGCTATAATTCACCCCTCCACTTT,CASRPEGYNSPLHF
TRBV29-1,NA,many,TRBJ2-7,TGCAGCGTTGAAGAGATGGGGGAGTCCCGTCAGTACTTC,CSVEEMGESRQYF
TRBV5-1,NA,many,TRBJ2-5,TGCGCCAGCAGCTTGACAGGGATCCAAGAGACCCAGTACTTC,CASSLTGIQETQYF
TRBV9,NA,NA,TRBJ2-1,TGTGCCAGCAGCGTAGAGGGGGGGGGACAGACGAACAATGAGCAGTTCTTC,CASSVEGGGQTNNEQFF
TRBV12-3/TRBV12-4,NA,NA,TRBJ2-3,TGTGCCAGCAGTTTAGCCCGCCTGGGACCCACAGATACGCAGTATTTT,CASSLARLGPTDTQYF
TRBV20-1,TRBD2,NA,TRBJ2-1,TGCAGTGCCCTTACTAGCGGACCTTACAATGAGCAGTTCTTC,CSALTSGPYNEQFF
TRBV20-1,NA,NA,TRBJ2-1,TGCAGTGCTTCTACTGCCGGGGGTGGCGGTCCCAAAGTAGCGTACAATGAGCAGTTCTTC,CSASTAGGGGPKVAYNEQFF
TRBV6-5,TRBD2,NA,TRBJ2-3,TGTGCCAGCAGACTTCGCGGGAGCGGTTTCGCAGATACGCAGTATTTT,CASRLRGSGFADTQYF
TRBV7-9,NA,few,TRBJ2-3,TGTGCCAGCAGCTCAGGGATCCGCACAGATACGCAGTATTTT,CASSSGIRTDTQYF
TRBV2,TRBD1,once,TRBJ2-7,TGTGCCAGCAGTCTAGACGGGGACAGGGGAGATTACGAGCAGTACTTC,CASSLDGDRGDYEQYF
TRBV28,TRBD2,few,TRBJ2-7,TGTGCCAGCAGTTTCGGGGGGATCTACGAGCAGTACTTC,CASSFGGIYEQYF
TRBV6-5,NA,NA,TRBJ1-2,TGTGCCAGCAGTTACTCGCTAACCGTTTCCTTGGGTGGCTACACCTTC,CASSYSLTVSLGGYTF
TRBV30,TRBD2,NA,TRBJ2-7,TGTGCCTGGACGGGAGGGTCCTACAAGCAGTACTTC,CAWTGGSYKQYF
TRBV4-2,NA,NA,TRBJ1-6,TGTGCCAGCAGCCAAGAGGATTCACCCCTCCACTTT,CASSQEDSPLHF
TRBV5-8,NA,NA,TRBJ2-1,TGTGCCAGCAACCTACGGACAGTCCCCACGAATGAGCAGTTCTTC,CASNLRTVPTNEQFF
TRBV12-3/TRBV12-4,NA,NA,TRBJ2-5,TGTGCCAGCACGCAGGGCGGCGAGACCCAGTACTTC,CASTQGGETQYF
TRBV11-2,TRBD2,many,TRBJ2-1,TGTGCCAGCAGCTTACATGGGACTAGCGACTCAAATGAGCAGTTCTTC,CASSLHGTSDSNEQFF
TRBV6-5,NA,few,TRBJ2-7,TGTGCCAGCAGCCCATTCCGGTGGACTCCGGGGCGGGAGCAGTACTTC,CASSPFRWTPGREQYF
TRBV5-6,TRBD1,NA,TRBJ2-5,TGTGCCAGCAGCGCCAAGGGACAGGGGCAAGAGACCCAGTACTTC,CASSAKGQGQETQYF
TRBV6-1,TRBD1,NA,TRBJ2-5,TGTGCCAGCAGTGATCGAGACAGGGGGCGCGGGGTGAGGTGGGAGACCCAGTACTTC,CASSDRDRGRGVRWETQYF
TRBV12-3/TRBV12-4,NA,NA,TRBJ2-1,TGTGCCAGCAGCCCCACCTCAACCATAAATGAGCAGTTCTTC,CASSPTSTINEQFF
TRBV20-1,TRBD2,few,TRBJ2-7,TGCAGTGCTAGAGATTCACTAGCGCTCTCCTACGAGCAGTACTTC,CSARDSLALSYEQYF